This entry features one T cell receptor (beta chain) sequence. Its antigen is as yet unknown. Using immunoSEQ multiplex PCR, the repertoire was profiled, and TCRdb retains in-frame clones only, with some absent. The table shows some 1,800 clones, with 82% occurring only once. CDR1 is SGDLS, CDR2 YYNGEE, per germline. The CDR3 is 17 residues long. V shed 2 bases and J 4 bases; nucleotides not matched to a gene: 15. The source of the sample is a study of immune cell composition in non-small cell lung cancer. The study's findings and limits: Lung squamous cell carcinoma tumours had significantly higher top 10 clone scores and productive clonality than lung adenocarcinoma.

J is TRBJ2-7 and V is TRBV9; TRBD2 matches at 7 bases. The sequencing sample was made of lung tumor tissue. The sequence derives from a human donor with non-small cell lung cancer. DNA for the CDR3: TGTGCCAGCAGCGTGCCCCTAGCGGAAGATACCAAGTACGAGCAGTACTTC. It is translated as CASSVPLAEDTKYEQYF.